This record covers a single T cell receptor (beta chain). Its binding antigen is unknown. Within one base of it there is no much larger clone, and no base qualities were kept. The germline V gene sets CDR1 to SGHRS and CDR2 to YFSETQ. The CDR3 contains 16 residues, cysteine and phenylalanine counted. The kept DNA is CDR3 alone, 48 bases in frame from the first base. V trim: 7 bases; J trim: 0 bases; unmatched bases: 12. This entry is derived from a study of early stage breast cancer tumors (dated by TCRdb to about 2017). General notes on the study: Of the 15 to 20 invasive breast tumors, roughly 12 were found to be estrogen receptor-positive, progesterone receptor-positive and HER2-negative. Of the 12 ER+/PR+/HER2- tumors, eight were classified as invasive ductal carcinomas and four as invasive lobular carcinomas. On average, each sample got 7.5 to 10-fold read coverage. A total of about 2.9 million templates, representing some 1,000,000 unique clonotypes, were detected across all samples.

General study outcomes and caveats: Repertoires from blood and normal breast were more alike than repertoires from blood and tumor, and in about 90% of the 16 patients, comparing each tissue with blood separated tumor from normal. Because the cohort was small, a breakdown by tumor subtype could not be done. Chain pairing and functional markers such as CD4, CD8 and FOXP3 were not captured by bulk genomic DNA sequencing of unsorted cells. Enriched TCRB sequences shared across patients were found to be mostly commonly generated sequences that were unlikely to play an important role in the tumor microenvironment. Tumors showed about 2.3-fold higher T cell density and higher clonality than adjacent normal breast tissue.

The study profiled bulk TCR beta-chain repertoires in matched peripheral blood, tumor and adjacent normal breast tissue taken from about 15 patients with early-stage breast cancer. Before surgery, whole blood (roughly 4.5-11 mL) was collected into EDTA tubes and processed within 2 hours. Ficoll-Paque centrifugation in SepMate-50 tubes was used to isolate peripheral blood mononuclear cells. PBMCs were cryopreserved in roughly 90% FBS with approximately 10% DMSO in aliquots of about 1.7 to 4 million cells and stored in liquid nitrogen. Genomic DNA was extracted with the Qiagen AllPrep DNA/RNA Mini kit. Every sample was amplified as two independent genomic DNA replicates, using 0.5 ug for blood and 1.5 ug for tumor or normal breast. TCRB sequencing of genomic DNA was carried out with the ImmunoSeq Intro kit according to the manufacturer's instructions. Multiplex PCR was run for about 30 cycles using proprietary primers and spike-in control sequences for absolute quantification. Single-end 150-bp reads were used to sequence an 87-bp fragment covering the CDR3 and the flanking V and J genes. Each lane of an Illumina MiSeq running version 3.0 chemistry carried seven multiplexed samples, with two replicates apiece. The paper's processing steps were these. The vendor's proprietary pipeline handled the raw data processing, merging both replicates into a single result for each sample. Clonotypes were defined as productive rearrangements sharing the V-gene family, CDR3 amino acid sequence and J-gene segment. To compute clonality, the normalized Shannon entropy (Pielou evenness) of TCRB abundances was subtracted from 1. To estimate T cell density, the total number of templates was divided by the number of input cells, which was inferred from the amount of DNA input. Recon with default parameters was used to estimate total repertoire diversity and clonality. A clonotype was considered tumor-enriched if its abundance in tumor exceeded 0.1% and was at least 32-fold higher than its abundance in normal breast. As stored in TCRdb, this immuneACCESS dataset retains in-frame rearrangements with V and J assigned. A fraction of the clones does not appear; measured against another copy, unresolved V genes explain less than half of the discrepancy, and the remainder lacks a known reason. The DNA gave D and trimming, while V, J and clone size come from that table. Present in this sample are around 41,000 clones, over 60% of which were seen just once. The biggest ten clones account for 7.2% of the sample.

This receptor was obtained from a person between 50 and 60 years old with breast cancer. Input material: blood. The chain joins TRBV5-1 to TRBJ2-5; TRBD2 agrees with 7 junctional bases. CDR3 reads: CASSSGWAGDQETQYF. At the DNA level, the sequence is TGCGCCAGCTCCTCGGGGTGGGCGGGGGACCAAGAGACCCAGTACTTC.